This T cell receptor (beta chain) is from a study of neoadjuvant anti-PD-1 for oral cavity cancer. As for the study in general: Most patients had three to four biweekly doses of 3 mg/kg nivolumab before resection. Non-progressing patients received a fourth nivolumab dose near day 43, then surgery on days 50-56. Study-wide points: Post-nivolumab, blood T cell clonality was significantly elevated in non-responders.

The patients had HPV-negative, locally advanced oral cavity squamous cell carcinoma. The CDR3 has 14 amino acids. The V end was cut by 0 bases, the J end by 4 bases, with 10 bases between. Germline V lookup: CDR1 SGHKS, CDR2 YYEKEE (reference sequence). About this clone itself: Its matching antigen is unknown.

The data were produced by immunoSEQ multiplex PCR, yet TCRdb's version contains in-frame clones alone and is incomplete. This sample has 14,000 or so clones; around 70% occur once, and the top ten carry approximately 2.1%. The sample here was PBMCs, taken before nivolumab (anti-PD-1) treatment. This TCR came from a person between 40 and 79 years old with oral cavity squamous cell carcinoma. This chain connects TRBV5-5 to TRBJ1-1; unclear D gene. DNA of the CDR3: TGTGCCAGCAGCTTGGTGGGCAGGTCCACTGAAGCTTTCTTT. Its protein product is CASSLVGRSTEAFF.